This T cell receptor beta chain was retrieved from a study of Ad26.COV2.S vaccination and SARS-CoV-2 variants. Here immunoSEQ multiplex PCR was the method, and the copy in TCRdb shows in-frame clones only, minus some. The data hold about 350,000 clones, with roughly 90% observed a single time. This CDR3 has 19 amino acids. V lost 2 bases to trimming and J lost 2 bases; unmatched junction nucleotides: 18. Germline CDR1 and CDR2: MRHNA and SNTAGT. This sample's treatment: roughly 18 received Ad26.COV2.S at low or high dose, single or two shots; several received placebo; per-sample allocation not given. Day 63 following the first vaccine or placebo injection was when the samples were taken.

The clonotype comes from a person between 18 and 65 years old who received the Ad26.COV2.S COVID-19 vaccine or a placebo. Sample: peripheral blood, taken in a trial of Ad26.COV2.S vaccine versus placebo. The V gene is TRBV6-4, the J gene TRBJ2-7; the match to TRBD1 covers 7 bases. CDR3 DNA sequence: TGTGCCAGCAGTGACCCGGTGAGGAAGGGGGCAGGACCTCCCTACGAGCAGTACTTC. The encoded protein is CASSDPVRKGAGPPYEQYF.